Listed below are T cell receptor beta chains from one sample, sequenced in a study of cytomegalovirus exposure and HLA in healthy donors. TCRdb's copy holds only in-frame clones and misses some; the assay was immunoSEQ multiplex PCR. Among 100,000 to 150,000 clones listed, approximately 80% were seen once. The sample comprised PBMCs. Source of these receptors: a woman in her thirties or forties in good health and CMV-seronegative. Both conserved end residues are part of each CDR3. Fields, in order: J gene, V gene, clone size, D gene, CDR3 DNA, CDR3 protein. A D gene is named only where the DNA matches it firmly. Size tells how often a clone was seen (once, few, many) or the class of an expanded clone, and some rows leave it out.

J gene: TRBJ2-1; V gene: TRBV11-3; clone size: NA; D gene: TRBD2; CDR3 DNA: TGTGCCAGCAGCTTTAGCGGGAGCTCCTACAATGAGCAGTTCTTC; CDR3 protein: CASSFSGSSYNEQFF
J gene: TRBJ2-3; V gene: TRBV10-1; clone size: NA; D gene: NA; CDR3 DNA: TGCGCCAGCAGTGATCGTTTAGGAGGGCCCAACACAGATACGCAGTATTTT; CDR3 protein: CASSDRLGGPNTDTQYF
J gene: TRBJ1-4; V gene: TRBV7-9; clone size: NA; D gene: NA; CDR3 DNA: TGTGCCAGCAGCTCCACGGGGGGCCCGGGAGAAAAACTGTTTTTT; CDR3 protein: CASSSTGGPGEKLFF
J gene: TRBJ2-5; V gene: TRBV28; clone size: NA; D gene: TRBD2; CDR3 DNA: TGTGCCACCGCAGGACTAGCGGGAGGAGGGGCAGAGACCCAGTACTTC; CDR3 protein: CATAGLAGGGAETQYF
J gene: TRBJ2-7; V gene: TRBV5-1; clone size: NA; D gene: TRBD1; CDR3 DNA: TGCGCCAGCAGCCTACGGACAGGGATATCTTACGAGCAGTACTTC; CDR3 protein: CASSLRTGISYEQYF
J gene: TRBJ1-1; V gene: TRBV7-2; clone size: NA; D gene: NA; CDR3 DNA: TGTGCCAGCAGCATTACGGGGAACACTGAAGCTTTCTTT; CDR3 protein: CASSITGNTEAFF
J gene: TRBJ1-5; V gene: TRBV27; clone size: NA; D gene: NA; CDR3 DNA: TGTGCCAGCAGTTCATCCCCTTTCGGTCAGCCCCAGCATTTT; CDR3 protein: CASSSSPFGQPQHF
J gene: TRBJ2-6; V gene: TRBV9; clone size: NA; D gene: NA; CDR3 DNA: TGTGCCAGCGCAAGAGGAGTCTCTGGGGCCAACGTCCTGACTTTC; CDR3 protein: CASARGVSGANVLTF
J gene: TRBJ1-2; V gene: TRBV7-2; clone size: NA; D gene: TRBD1; CDR3 DNA: TGTGCCAGCAGCTTAGGCGGACAGGGGGCACGCTACACCTTC; CDR3 protein: CASSLGGQGARYTF
J gene: TRBJ1-2; V gene: TRBV27; clone size: NA; D gene: TRBD1; CDR3 DNA: TGTGCCAGCAGTTTTTACCGGGACAGGGGGCGCTATGGCTACACCTTC; CDR3 protein: CASSFYRDRGRYGYTF
J gene: TRBJ1-2; V gene: TRBV7-2; clone size: NA; D gene: TRBD1; CDR3 DNA: TGTGCCAGCAGCCCGATGACAGGGGCGGGCTATGGCTACACCTTC; CDR3 protein: CASSPMTGAGYGYTF
J gene: TRBJ2-7; V gene: TRBV7-9; clone size: NA; D gene: TRBD2; CDR3 DNA: TGTTCCAGCGGGGGGGGTGCCGGGCTCAACGAGCAGTACTTC; CDR3 protein: CSSGGGAGLNEQYF
J gene: TRBJ1-4; V gene: TRBV29-1; clone size: NA; D gene: NA; CDR3 DNA: TGCAGCGGTCGGGGGGCTTATGAAAAACTGTTTTTT; CDR3 protein: CSGRGAYEKLFF
J gene: TRBJ2-1; V gene: TRBV2; clone size: few; D gene: NA; CDR3 DNA: TGTGCCAGCAGTAACAGGAGATACAATGAGCAGTTCTTC; CDR3 protein: CASSNRRYNEQFF
J gene: TRBJ2-1; V gene: TRBV7-3; clone size: once; D gene: TRBD2; CDR3 DNA: TGTGCCAGCAGCTCCCTAACCCTAGCGGGGAGCTCCTACAATGAGCAGTTCTTC; CDR3 protein: CASSSLTLAGSSYNEQFF
J gene: TRBJ2-3; V gene: TRBV5-1; clone size: NA; D gene: NA; CDR3 DNA: TGCGCCAGCAGCTTGGGGCAGGGTCTCACAGATACGCAGTATTTT; CDR3 protein: CASSLGQGLTDTQYF
J gene: TRBJ2-1; V gene: TRBV7-2; clone size: NA; D gene: NA; CDR3 DNA: TGTGCCAGCAGCGCCCGACTAGTTAGCTACAATGAGCAGTTCTTC; CDR3 protein: CASSARLVSYNEQFF
J gene: TRBJ2-7; V gene: TRBV2; clone size: NA; D gene: TRBD2; CDR3 DNA: TGTGCCAGCAGTGAACTAGCGGGGGGGCCCTACGAGCAGTACTTC; CDR3 protein: CASSELAGGPYEQYF
J gene: TRBJ1-4; V gene: TRBV6-1; clone size: NA; D gene: NA; CDR3 DNA: TGTGCCAGCAGTATTGGACAGTTAAATGAAAAACTGTTTTTT; CDR3 protein: CASSIGQLNEKLFF
J gene: TRBJ1-6; V gene: TRBV4-1; clone size: NA; D gene: NA; CDR3 DNA: TGCGCCAGCAGCCCCACATTCTCCTATAATTCACCCCTCCACTTT; CDR3 protein: CASSPTFSYNSPLHF
J gene: TRBJ1-3; V gene: TRBV27; clone size: NA; D gene: NA; CDR3 DNA: TGTGCCAGCAGTTTTGAGCTCGAGATTTCTGGAAACACCATATATTTT; CDR3 protein: CASSFELEISGNTIYF
J gene: TRBJ2-5; V gene: TRBV4-3; clone size: NA; D gene: NA; CDR3 DNA: TGCGCCAGCAGCCAAGAGGCCCTAGCTGGGAATCAAGAGACCCAGTACTTC; CDR3 protein: CASSQEALAGNQETQYF
J gene: TRBJ2-7; V gene: TRBV27; clone size: NA; D gene: NA; CDR3 DNA: TGTGCCAGCAGTCTGACAATAGGGACGCGGGGTTTTACCTACGAGCAGTACTTC; CDR3 protein: CASSLTIGTRGFTYEQYF
J gene: TRBJ1-2; V gene: TRBV5-6; clone size: few; D gene: TRBD1; CDR3 DNA: TGTGCCAGCAGCTTGGGAACAGACAGGGGGCAAAGTGGCTACACCTTC; CDR3 protein: CASSLGTDRGQSGYTF
J gene: TRBJ2-1; V gene: TRBV14; clone size: NA; D gene: NA; CDR3 DNA: TGTGCCAGCAGTCTTTTGCAGGCTGTAAACAATGAGCAGTTCTTC; CDR3 protein: CASSLLQAVNNEQFF